This T cell receptor (beta chain) comes out of a study of identical twins. Template switching created a universal primer site, and the cDNA included unique molecular identifiers. Using its own MiXCR run on the 5' RACE reads, TCRdb lists one record per CDR3 protein. This sample has 350,000 or so distinct CDR3 sequences, with about 10% found just once. On this clonotype itself: Its specificity is unknown.

Study observations and caveats: Fewer insertions were carried by abundant cord blood beta clonotypes, but none was seen in memory repertoires. Weaker excess twin sharing was seen among beta out-of-frame sequences.

Unmatched junction bases numbered 6, after V lost 1 base and J lost 4 bases. In germline, CDR1 is MGHRA, CDR2 YSYEKL. There are 15 residues in the CDR3. The chain has TRBV4-1 and TRBJ1-1; 7 bases match TRBD1. Sequences were obtained from naive T cells sorted from blood. The sequence was obtained from a woman aged 50 to 60 in good health. This CDR3 is CASSQVTDRFTEAFF. The CDR3, as DNA: TGCGCCAGCAGCCAAGTTACGGACAGGTTCACTGAAGCTTTCTTT.